This T cell receptor beta chain is drawn from a study of technical replicates of blood from a handful of donors. The CDR3 runs 18 residues. V was clipped by 0 bases and J by 5 bases; unmatched bases: 6. Germline loops: CDR1 SGHTA, CDR2 FQGTGA. The method was immunoSEQ multiplex PCR; TCRdb's version includes in-frame clones alone and lacks a portion of them. The sample holds tens of thousands of clones, roughly 94% seen once. Sequencing was carried out using T cells isolated from PBMCs. V and J are TRBV7-3 and TRBJ2-1; the match to TRBD2 covers 14 bases. The TCR sequence derives from a human donor in good health. This CDR3 is CASSLTTSGRGLDNEQFF. DNA of the CDR3: TGTGCCAGCAGCTTAACGACTAGCGGGAGGGGCTTAGACAATGAGCAGTTCTTC.